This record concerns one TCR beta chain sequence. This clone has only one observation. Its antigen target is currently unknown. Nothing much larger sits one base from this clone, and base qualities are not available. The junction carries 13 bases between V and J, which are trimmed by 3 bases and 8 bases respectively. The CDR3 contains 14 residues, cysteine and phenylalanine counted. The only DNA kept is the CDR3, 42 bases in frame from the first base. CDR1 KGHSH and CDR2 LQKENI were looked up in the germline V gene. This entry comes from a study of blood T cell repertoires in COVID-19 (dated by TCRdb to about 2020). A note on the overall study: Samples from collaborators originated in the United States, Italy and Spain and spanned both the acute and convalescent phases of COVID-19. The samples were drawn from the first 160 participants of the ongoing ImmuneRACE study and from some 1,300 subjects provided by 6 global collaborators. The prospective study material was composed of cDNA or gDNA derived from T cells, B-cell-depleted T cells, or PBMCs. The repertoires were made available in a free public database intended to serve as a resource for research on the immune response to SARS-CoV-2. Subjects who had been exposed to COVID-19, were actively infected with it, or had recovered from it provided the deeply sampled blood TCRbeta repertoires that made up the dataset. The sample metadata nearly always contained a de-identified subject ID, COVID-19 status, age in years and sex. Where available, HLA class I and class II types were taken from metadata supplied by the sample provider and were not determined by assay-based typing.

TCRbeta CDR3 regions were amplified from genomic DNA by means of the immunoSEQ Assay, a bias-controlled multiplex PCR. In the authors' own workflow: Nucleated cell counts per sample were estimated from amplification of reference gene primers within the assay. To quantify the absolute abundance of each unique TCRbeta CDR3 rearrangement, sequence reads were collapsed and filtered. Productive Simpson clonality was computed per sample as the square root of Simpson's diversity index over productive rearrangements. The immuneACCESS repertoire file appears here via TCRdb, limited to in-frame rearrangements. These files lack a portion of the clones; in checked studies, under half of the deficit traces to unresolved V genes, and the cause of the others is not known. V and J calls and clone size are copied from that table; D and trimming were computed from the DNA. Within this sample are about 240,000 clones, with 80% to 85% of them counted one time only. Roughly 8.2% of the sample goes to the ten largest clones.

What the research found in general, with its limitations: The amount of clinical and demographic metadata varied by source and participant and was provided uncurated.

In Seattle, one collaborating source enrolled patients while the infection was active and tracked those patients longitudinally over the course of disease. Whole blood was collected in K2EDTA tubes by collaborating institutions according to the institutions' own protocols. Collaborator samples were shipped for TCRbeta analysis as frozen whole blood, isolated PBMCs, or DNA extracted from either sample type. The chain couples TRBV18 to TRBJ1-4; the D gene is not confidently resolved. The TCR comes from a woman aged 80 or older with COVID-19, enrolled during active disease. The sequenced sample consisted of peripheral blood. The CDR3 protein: CASSPPGRGEKLFF. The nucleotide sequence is TGTGCCAGCTCACCCCCTGGCCGCGGGGAAAAACTGTTTTTT.